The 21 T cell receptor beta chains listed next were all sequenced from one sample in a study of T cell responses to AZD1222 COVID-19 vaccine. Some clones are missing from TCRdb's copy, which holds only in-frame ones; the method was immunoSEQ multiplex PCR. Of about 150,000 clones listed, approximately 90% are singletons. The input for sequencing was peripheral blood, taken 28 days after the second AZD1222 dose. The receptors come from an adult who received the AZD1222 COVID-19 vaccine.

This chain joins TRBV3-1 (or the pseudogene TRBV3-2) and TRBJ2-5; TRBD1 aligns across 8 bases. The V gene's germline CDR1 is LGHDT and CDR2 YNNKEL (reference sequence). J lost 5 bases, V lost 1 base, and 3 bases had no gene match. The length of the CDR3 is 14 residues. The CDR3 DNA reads TGTGCCAGCAGCCAAGGTTACAGGGGGGAGACCCAGTACTTC. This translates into CASSQGYRGETQYF.

The CDR3 region has the DNA TGTGCCAGCAGCCAGATTCGGGAGGGTGGAAACATTCAGTACTTC. This codes for CASSQIREGGNIQYF. The chain recombines TRBV4-2 with TRBJ2-4; 8 bases align to TRBD2. J lost 6 bases, V lost 3 bases, and 7 bases had no gene match. The V gene's germline CDR1 is LGHNA and CDR2 YNFKEQ. The CDR3 extends over 15 amino acids.

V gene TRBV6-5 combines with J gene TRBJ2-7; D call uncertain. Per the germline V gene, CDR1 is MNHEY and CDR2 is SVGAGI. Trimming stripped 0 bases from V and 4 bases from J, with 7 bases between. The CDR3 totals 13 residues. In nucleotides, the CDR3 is TGTGCCAGCAGTTACTCCAAGGGATACGAGCAGTACTTC. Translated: CASSYSKGYEQYF.

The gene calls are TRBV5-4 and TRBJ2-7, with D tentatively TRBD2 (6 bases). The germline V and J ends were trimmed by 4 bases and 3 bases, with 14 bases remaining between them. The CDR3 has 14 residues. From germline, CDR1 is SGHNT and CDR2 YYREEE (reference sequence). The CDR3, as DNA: TGTGCCAGCAGCATTCCGGGGGTGGGCTACGAGCAGTACTTC. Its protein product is CASSIPGVGYEQYF.

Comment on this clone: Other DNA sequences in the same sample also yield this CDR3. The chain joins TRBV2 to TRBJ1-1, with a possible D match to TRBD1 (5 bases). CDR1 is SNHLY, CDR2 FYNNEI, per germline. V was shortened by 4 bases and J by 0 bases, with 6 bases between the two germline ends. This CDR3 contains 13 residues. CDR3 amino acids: CASSGDLNTEAFF. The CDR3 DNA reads TGTGCCAGCAGTGGGGACCTGAACACTGAAGCTTTCTTT.

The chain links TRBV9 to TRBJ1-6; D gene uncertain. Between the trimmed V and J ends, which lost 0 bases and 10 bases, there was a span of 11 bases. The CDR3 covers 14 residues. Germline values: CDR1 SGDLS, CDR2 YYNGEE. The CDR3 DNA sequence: TGTGCCAGCAGCGTAGGCCAAGCAGCCTCACCCCTCCACTTT. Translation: CASSVGQAASPLHF.

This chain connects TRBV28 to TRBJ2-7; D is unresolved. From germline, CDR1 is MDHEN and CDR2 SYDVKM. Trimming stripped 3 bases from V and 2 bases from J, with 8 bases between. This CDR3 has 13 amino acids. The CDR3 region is CASSFGVPYEQYF. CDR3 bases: TGTGCCAGCAGTTTTGGGGTACCCTACGAGCAGTACTTC.

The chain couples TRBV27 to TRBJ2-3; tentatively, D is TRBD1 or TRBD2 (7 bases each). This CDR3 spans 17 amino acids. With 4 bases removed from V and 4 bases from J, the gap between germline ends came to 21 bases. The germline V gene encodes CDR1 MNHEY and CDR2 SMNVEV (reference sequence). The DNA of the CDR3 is TGTGCCAGCAGTTCCGCCACAGGGGAGGGCTGGGCAGATACGCAGTATTTT. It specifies CASSSATGEGWADTQYF.

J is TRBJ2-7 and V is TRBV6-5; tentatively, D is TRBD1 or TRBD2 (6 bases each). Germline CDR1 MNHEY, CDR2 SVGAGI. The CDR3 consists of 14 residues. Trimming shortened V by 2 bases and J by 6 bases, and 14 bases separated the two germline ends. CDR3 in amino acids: CASSYPLEGGEQYF. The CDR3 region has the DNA TGTGCCAGCAGTTACCCCCTTGAGGGGGGCGAGCAGTACTTC.

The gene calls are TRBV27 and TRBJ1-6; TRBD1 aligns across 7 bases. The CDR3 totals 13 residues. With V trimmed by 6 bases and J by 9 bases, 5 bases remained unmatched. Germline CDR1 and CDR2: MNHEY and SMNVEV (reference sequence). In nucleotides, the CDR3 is TGTGCCAGCAGACAGGGGTCGGGTTCACCCCTCCACTTT. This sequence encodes CASRQGSGSPLHF.

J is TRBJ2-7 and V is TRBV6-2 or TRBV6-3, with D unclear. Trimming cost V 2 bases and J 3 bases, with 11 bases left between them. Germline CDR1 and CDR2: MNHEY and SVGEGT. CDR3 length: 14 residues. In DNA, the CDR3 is TGTGCCAGCAGTTACACCGTGAAAATCTACGAGCAGTACTTC. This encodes CASSYTVKIYEQYF.

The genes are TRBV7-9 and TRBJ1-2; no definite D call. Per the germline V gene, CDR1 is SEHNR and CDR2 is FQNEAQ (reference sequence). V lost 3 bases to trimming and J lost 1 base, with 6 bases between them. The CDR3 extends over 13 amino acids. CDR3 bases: TGTGCCAGCAGCTTCGTCGATAACTATGGCTACACCTTC. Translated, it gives CASSFVDNYGYTF.

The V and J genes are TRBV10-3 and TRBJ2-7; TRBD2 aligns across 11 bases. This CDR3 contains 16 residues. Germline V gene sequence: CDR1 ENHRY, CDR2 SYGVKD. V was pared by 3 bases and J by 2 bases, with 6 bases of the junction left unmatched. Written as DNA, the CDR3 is TGTGCCATCAGTGAAGAGACTAGCGGGGCGACCTACGAGCAGTACTTC. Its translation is CAISEETSGATYEQYF.

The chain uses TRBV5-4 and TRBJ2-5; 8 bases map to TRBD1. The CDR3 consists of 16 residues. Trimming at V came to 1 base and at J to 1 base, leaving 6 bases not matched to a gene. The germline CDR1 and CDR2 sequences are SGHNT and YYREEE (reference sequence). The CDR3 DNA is TGTGCCAGCAGCTTGCCAGGACAGGGAAGCCAAGAGACCCAGTACTTC. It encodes CASSLPGQGSQETQYF.

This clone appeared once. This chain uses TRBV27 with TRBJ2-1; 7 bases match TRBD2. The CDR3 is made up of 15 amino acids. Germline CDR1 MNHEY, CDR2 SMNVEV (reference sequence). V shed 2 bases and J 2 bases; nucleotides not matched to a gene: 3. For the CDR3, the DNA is TGTGCCAGCAGTTTACTCGGGGGGACCTACAATGAGCAGTTCTTC. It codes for CASSLLGGTYNEQFF.

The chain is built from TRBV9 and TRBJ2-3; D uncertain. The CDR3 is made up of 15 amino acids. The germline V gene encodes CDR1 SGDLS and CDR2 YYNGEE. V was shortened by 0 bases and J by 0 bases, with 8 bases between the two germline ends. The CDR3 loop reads CASSVGQASTDTQYF. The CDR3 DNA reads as TGTGCCAGCAGCGTAGGTCAAGCTAGCACAGATACGCAGTATTTT.

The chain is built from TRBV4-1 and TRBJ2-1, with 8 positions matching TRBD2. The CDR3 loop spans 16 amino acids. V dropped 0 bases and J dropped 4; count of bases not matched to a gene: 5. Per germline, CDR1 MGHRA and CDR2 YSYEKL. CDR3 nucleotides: TGCGCCAGCAGCCAAGATCGCGCTAGCGGGTACAATGAGCAGTTCTTC. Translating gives CASSQDRASGYNEQFF.

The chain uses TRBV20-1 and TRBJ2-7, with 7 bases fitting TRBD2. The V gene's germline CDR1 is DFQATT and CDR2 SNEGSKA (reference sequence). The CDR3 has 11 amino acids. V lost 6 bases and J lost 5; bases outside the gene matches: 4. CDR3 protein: CSAGGRDEQYF. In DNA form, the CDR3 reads TGCAGTGCCGGTGGGAGGGACGAGCAGTACTTC.

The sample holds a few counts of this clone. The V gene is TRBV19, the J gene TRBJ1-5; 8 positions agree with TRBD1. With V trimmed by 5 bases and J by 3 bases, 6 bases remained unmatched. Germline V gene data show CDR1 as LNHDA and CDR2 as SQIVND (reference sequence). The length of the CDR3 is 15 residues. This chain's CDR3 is CASSSDRGINQPQHF. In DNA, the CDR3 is TGTGCCAGTAGTTCCGACAGGGGAATCAATCAGCCCCAGCATTTT. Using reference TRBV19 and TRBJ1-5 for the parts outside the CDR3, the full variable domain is DGGITQSPKYLFRKEGQNVTLSCEQNLNHDAMYWYRQDPGQGLRLIYYSQIVNDFQKGDIAEGYSVSREKKESFPLTVTSAQKNPTAFYLCASSSDRGINQPQHFGDGTRLSIL.

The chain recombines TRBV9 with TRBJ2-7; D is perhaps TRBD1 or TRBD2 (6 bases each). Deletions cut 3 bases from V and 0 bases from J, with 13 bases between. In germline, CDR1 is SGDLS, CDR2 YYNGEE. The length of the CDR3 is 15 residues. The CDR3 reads CASSEGGLLSYEQYF. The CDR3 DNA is TGTGCCAGCAGCGAGGGGGGACTTCTCTCCTACGAGCAGTACTTC.

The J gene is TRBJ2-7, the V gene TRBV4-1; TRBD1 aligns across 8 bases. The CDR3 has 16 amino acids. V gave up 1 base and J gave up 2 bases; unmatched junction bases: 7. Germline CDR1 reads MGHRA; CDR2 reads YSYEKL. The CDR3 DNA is TGCGCCAGCAGCCAAGGAAACAGGGGGGACCCCTACGAGCAGTACTTC. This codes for CASSQGNRGDPYEQYF.